These T cell receptor beta chains were read from a single sample in a study of cytomegalovirus exposure and HLA in healthy donors. Sequencing was performed with immunoSEQ multiplex PCR; in TCRdb, only in-frame clones are kept and a portion is missing. The specimen's table records 70,000 to 75,000 clones. Specimen: PBMCs. The source is a female donor in good health and CMV-seropositive. Both conserved end residues are part of each CDR3. Each record gives: V gene, CDR3 protein.

TRBV2 CASRVGAAAEQFF
TRBV19 CASSTGTLNTGELFF
TRBV4-3 CASSRRVLGDTGELFF
TRBV18 CASSPETGANYEQYF
TRBV4-1 CASSPTSGKNIQYF
TRBV27 CASSLLGAYEQYF
TRBV4-3 CASSQERPGSTDTQYF
TRBV4-2 CASSQYTAGEQFF
TRBV7-6 CASSLSPLAGDTDTQYF
TRBV5-4 CASTPGLERPEQYF
TRBV4-2 CASSPGDSRTDTQYF
TRBV18 CASSPQYSNTGELFF
TRBV27 CASGTTAVYEQYF
TRBV18 CASSRSGSHSYEQYF
TRBV4-3 CASSQGEGVLAKNIQYF
TRBV7-6 CASSRTAGDSYEQYF
TRBV29-1 CSFGQGGTDTQYF
TRBV4-2 CASSQGQEGSNQPQHF
TRBV9 CASSPRSSLLLHEQFF